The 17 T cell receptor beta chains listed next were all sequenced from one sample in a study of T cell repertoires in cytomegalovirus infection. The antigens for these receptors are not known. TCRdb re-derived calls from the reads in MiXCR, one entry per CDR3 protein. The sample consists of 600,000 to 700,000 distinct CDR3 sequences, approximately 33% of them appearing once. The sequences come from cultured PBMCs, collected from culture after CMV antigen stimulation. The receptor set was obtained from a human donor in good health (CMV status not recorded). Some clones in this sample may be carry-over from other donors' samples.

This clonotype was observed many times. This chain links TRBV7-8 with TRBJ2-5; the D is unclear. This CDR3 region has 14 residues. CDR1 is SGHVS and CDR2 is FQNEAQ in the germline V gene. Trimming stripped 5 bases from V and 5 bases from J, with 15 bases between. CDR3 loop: CASSPTGWVETQYF. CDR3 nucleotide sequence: TGTGCCAGCAGCCCTACCGGTTGGGTCGAGACCCAGTACTTC.

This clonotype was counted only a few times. The CDR3 coding sequence is TGTGCCAGCAGCTTGGGCGGCAGGCCCGTTGACTATGGCTACACCTTC. Amino acids: CASSLGGRPVDYGYTF. The chain uses TRBV5-4 and TRBJ1-2; D not certain. CDR3 size: 16 residues. Germline V gene lookup returns CDR1 SGHNT and CDR2 YYREEE (reference sequence). V was pared by 0 bases and J by 3 bases, with 15 bases between.

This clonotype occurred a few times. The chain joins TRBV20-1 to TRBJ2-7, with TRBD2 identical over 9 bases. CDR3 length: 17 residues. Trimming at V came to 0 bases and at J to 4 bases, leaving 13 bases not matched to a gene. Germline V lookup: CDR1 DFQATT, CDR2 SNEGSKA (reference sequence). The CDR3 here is CSARDMAMAGGPYEQYF. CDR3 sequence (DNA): TGCAGTGCTAGAGATATGGCCATGGCGGGGGGGCCTTACGAGCAGTACTTC.

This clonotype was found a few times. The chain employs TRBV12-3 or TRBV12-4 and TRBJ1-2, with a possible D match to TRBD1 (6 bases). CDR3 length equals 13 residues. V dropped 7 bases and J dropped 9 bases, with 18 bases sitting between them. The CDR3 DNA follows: TGTGCCAGCAACCTAGGACAGTATTCGAGCTACACCTTC. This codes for CASNLGQYSSYTF.

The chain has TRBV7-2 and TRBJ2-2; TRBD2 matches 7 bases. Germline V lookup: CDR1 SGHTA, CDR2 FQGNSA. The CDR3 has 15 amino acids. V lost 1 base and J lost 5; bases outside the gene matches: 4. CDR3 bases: TGTGCCAGCAGCTTAGGCGGGAGTTGGACCGGGGAGCTGTTTTTT. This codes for CASSLGGSWTGELFF.

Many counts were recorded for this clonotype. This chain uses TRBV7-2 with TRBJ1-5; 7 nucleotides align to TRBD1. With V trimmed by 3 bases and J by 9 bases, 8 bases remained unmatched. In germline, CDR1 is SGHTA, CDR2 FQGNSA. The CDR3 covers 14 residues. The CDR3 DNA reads TGTGCCAGCAGCTTTACAGGGGCACCCCGGCCCCAGCATTTT. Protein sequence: CASSFTGAPRPQHF.

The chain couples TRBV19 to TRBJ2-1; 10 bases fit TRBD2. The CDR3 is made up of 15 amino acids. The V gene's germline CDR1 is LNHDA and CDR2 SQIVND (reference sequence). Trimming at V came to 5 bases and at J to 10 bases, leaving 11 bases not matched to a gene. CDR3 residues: CASSPEVGAGGEQFF. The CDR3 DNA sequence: TGTGCCAGTAGTCCCGAGGTGGGAGCGGGGGGGGAGCAGTTCTTC.

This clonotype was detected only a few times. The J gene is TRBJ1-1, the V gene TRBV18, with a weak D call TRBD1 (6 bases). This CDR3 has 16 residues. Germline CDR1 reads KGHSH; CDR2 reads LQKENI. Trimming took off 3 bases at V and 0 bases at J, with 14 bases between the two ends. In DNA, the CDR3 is TGTGCCAGCTCACCTTGGACAGTTGGCATGAACACTGAAGCTTTCTTT. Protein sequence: CASSPWTVGMNTEAFF. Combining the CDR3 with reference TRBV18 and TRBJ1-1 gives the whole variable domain NAGVMQNPRHLVRRRGQEARLRCSPMKGHSHVYWYRQLPEEGLKFMVYLQKENIIDESGMPKERFSAEFPKEGPSILRIQQVVRGDSAAYFCASSPWTVGMNTEAFFGQGTRLTVV.

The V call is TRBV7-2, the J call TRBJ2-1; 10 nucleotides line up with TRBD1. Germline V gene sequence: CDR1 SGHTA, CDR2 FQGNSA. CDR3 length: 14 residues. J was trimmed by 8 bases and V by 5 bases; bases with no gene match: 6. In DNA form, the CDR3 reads TGTGCCAGCAGCCTCGGGACAGGGGAATATGAGCAGTTCTTC. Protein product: CASSLGTGEYEQFF.

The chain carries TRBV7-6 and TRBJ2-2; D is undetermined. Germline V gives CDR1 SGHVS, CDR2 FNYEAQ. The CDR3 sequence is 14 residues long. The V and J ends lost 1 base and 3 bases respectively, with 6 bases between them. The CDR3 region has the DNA TGTGCCAGCAGCTTAGGGAGTGACACCGGGGAGCTGTTTTTT. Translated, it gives CASSLGSDTGELFF.

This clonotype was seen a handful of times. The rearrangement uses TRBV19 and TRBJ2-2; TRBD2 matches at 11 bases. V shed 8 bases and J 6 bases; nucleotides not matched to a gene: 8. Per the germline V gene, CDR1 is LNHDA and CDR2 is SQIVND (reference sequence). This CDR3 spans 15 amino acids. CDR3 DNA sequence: TGTGCCAGTTCTTTGACTAGCGGGGTTTCCGGGGAGCTGTTTTTT. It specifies CASSLTSGVSGELFF.

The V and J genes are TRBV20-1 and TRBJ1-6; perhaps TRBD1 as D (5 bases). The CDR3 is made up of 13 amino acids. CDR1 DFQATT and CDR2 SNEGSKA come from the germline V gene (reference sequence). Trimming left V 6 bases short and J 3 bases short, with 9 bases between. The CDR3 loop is CSAPDSYNSPLHF. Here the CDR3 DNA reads TGCAGTGCGCCCGACAGCTATAATTCACCCCTCCACTTT.

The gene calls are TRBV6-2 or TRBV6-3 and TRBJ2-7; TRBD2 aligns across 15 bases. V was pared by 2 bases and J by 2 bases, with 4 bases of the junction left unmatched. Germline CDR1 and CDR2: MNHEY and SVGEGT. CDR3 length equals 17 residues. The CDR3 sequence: CASSYPGLAGGTYEQYF. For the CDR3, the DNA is TGTGCCAGCAGTTACCCGGGACTAGCGGGAGGTACCTACGAGCAGTACTTC.

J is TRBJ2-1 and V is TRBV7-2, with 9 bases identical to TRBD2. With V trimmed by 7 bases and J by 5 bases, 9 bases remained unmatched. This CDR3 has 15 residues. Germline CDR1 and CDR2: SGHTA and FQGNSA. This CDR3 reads CASTSRGGGNNEQFF. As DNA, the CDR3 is TGTGCCAGCACCTCGCGGGGGGGAGGGAACAATGAGCAGTTCTTC.

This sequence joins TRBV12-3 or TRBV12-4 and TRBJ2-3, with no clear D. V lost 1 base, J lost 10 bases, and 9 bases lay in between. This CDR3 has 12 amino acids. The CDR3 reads CASSLVLGAQYF. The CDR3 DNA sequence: TGTGCCAGCAGTTTAGTATTAGGCGCGCAGTATTTT.

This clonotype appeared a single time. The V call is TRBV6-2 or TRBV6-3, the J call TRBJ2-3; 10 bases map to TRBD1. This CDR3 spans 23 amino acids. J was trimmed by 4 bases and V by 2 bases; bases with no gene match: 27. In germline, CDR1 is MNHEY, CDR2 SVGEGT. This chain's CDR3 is CASSYLNLFDRGPEDGSADTQYF. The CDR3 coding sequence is TGTGCCAGCAGTTACCTCAACCTCTTCGACAGGGGGCCTGAGGACGGGAGTGCAGATACGCAGTATTTT.

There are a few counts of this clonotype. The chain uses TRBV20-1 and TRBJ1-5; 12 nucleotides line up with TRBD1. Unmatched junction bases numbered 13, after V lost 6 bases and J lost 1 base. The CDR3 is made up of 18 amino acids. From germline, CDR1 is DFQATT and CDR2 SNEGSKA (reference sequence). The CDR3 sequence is CSASPGTGGAGSNQPQHF. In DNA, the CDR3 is TGCAGTGCGTCCCCCGGGACAGGGGGCGCGGGGAGCAATCAGCCCCAGCATTTT.